A single sample gave rise to the 4 T cell receptor beta chains below, sequenced in a study of tumor-infiltrating lymphocytes in primary liver carcinoma (dated by TCRdb to the late 2010s). Blood RNA was extracted from unsorted whole blood using TRIzol reagent, and germline DNA was obtained with the DNeasy Blood & Tissue kit. The data were produced on an Illumina HiSeq 2500. Starting from approximately 500 ng total RNA, TCRbeta-specific cDNA was produced by reverse transcription with a constant-region primer and ProtoScript II reverse transcriptase. Construction of the TCRbeta libraries relied on three nested rounds of multiplex PCR, following a slightly modified ARM-PCR procedure. Multiplex TRBV1-TRBV30 forward primers and a Cbeta reverse primer were used in the first two PCR rounds, each of which was run for around 10 cycles. TCRdb reran the public reads through fastp at Q25 and MiXCR, keeping productive beta chains. CDR3 protein duplicates are merged, each entry listing the most common genes and DNA. The sample yields 250,000 to 350,000 distinct CDR3 sequences; roughly 60% were counted once. The ten most abundant clones make up about 18% of the sample.

The specimen sequenced was peripheral blood. Source of these receptors: a woman in her twenties or thirties with primary liver carcinoma and hepatitis B virus infection.

For this clonotype: At one boundary the junction diverges from the germline segment, which might be a read error. The chain couples TRBV12-3 or TRBV12-4 to TRBJ2-7; D remains unclear. The CDR3 length is 15 residues. CDR3 in DNA: TGTGCCAGCAGTTTAGGTTCGCTACCTACCTACGAGCAGTATTTC. Translation gives CASSLGSLPTYEQYF.

This clonotype was recorded a few times. This chain connects TRBV6-1 to TRBJ1-4, with TRBD1 identical over 8 bases. Germline values: CDR1 MNHNS, CDR2 SASEGT. The CDR3 is 16 residues long. J was trimmed by 8 bases and V by 4 bases; bases with no gene match: 12. The CDR3 nucleotides are TGTGCCAGCAGTGCGGCAGGGGGCTCAGGGAGCGAAAAACTGTTTTTT. Its translation: CASSAAGGSGSEKLFF.

The chain uses TRBV7-9 and TRBJ2-7; D gene uncertain. Germline V gene data show CDR1 as SEHNR and CDR2 as FQNEAQ (reference sequence). Trimming took 1 base from V and 7 from J, leaving 17 bases between them. This CDR3 has 15 amino acids. As DNA, the CDR3 is TGTGCCAGCAGCTTAGTCAACATCCTGACAAGGGAGCAGTACTTC. It specifies CASSLVNILTREQYF.

About this clonotype: With a much larger clone just one base away, this may be a read error. The chain links TRBV4-1 to TRBJ1-4; D unclear. CDR1 MGHRA and CDR2 YSYEKL come from the germline V gene. Trimming took off 1 base at V and 8 bases at J, with 11 bases between the two ends. The CDR3 extends over 14 amino acids. The CDR3 spells CASSQGDLREKLFF. Written as DNA, the CDR3 is TGCGCCAGCAGCCAAGGGGATCTCAGGGAAAAACTGTTTTTT.